Listed below are T cell receptor beta chains from one sample, sequenced in a study of shared clonotypes between healthy human individuals. Method: immunoSEQ multiplex PCR; TCRdb's copy keeps in-frame clones and lacks some. This repertoire shows about 600,000 clones, about 96% found once; its top ten account for 0.055% to 0.07%. Specimen: naive CD4+ T cells sorted from blood. These receptors originate from a woman in her 30s in good health. Each CDR3 is given with its conserved first and last residue. D genes are given only for firm matches. Clone size, where shown, is once, few, many, or a class for clones that have expanded.

TRBV28,once,.,TRBJ1-2,CASTRGRNAGYTF,TGTGCCAGCACCCGGGGACGCAACGCTGGCTACACCTTC
TRBV28,.,.,TRBJ2-7,CASVQGYPYEQYF,TGTGCCAGCGTCCAGGGTTACCCCTACGAGCAGTACTTC
TRBV2,.,TRBD1,TRBJ2-1,CASSGQGADYNEQFF,TGTGCCAGCAGTGGACAGGGGGCTGACTACAATGAGCAGTTCTTC
TRBV28,.,.,TRBJ1-5,CASGIDTGTDGNQPQHF,TGTGCCAGCGGTATAGATACAGGAACTGACGGCAATCAGCCCCAGCATTTT
TRBV6-1,.,TRBD2,TRBJ2-7,CASSEASASGAYEQYF,TGTGCCAGCAGTGAAGCAAGTGCTAGCGGGGCCTACGAGCAGTACTTC
TRBV4-1,.,TRBD2,TRBJ2-7,CASSQDTSGRRSYEQYF,TGCGCCAGCAGCCAAGATACTAGCGGGAGGAGGTCCTACGAGCAGTACTTC
TRBV5-6,.,.,TRBJ1-4,CASSLPSGPGEKLFF,TGTGCCAGCAGCTTGCCTTCGGGGCCGGGTGAAAAACTGTTTTTT
TRBV19,once,.,TRBJ2-6,CASTTTGAGANVLTF,TGTGCCAGTACTACCACAGGAGCTGGGGCCAACGTCCTGACTTTC
TRBV28,.,.,TRBJ2-7,CASSTPGSYEQYF,TGTGCCAGCAGTACGCCGGGGTCCTACGAGCAGTACTTC
TRBV15,.,.,TRBJ2-7,CATSRDFTIPYEQYF,TGTGCCACCAGCAGAGATTTTACTATACCCTACGAGCAGTACTTC
TRBV5-4,.,.,TRBJ2-7,CASSPKAGKRSYEQYF,TGTGCCAGCAGCCCCAAGGCCGGGAAAAGATCCTACGAGCAGTACTTC
TRBV27,.,TRBD1,TRBJ1-5,CAIPRGRGGNQPQHF,TGTGCCATCCCAAGGGGGCGCGGGGGCAATCAGCCCCAGCATTTT
TRBV10-3,.,.,TRBJ2-7,CAISGALTQRPYEQYF,TGTGCCATCAGCGGGGCCCTCACCCAGCGCCCATACGAGCAGTACTTC
TRBV2,.,.,TRBJ1-5,CASSHSNQPQHF,TGTGCCAGCTCACATAGCAATCAGCCCCAGCATTTT